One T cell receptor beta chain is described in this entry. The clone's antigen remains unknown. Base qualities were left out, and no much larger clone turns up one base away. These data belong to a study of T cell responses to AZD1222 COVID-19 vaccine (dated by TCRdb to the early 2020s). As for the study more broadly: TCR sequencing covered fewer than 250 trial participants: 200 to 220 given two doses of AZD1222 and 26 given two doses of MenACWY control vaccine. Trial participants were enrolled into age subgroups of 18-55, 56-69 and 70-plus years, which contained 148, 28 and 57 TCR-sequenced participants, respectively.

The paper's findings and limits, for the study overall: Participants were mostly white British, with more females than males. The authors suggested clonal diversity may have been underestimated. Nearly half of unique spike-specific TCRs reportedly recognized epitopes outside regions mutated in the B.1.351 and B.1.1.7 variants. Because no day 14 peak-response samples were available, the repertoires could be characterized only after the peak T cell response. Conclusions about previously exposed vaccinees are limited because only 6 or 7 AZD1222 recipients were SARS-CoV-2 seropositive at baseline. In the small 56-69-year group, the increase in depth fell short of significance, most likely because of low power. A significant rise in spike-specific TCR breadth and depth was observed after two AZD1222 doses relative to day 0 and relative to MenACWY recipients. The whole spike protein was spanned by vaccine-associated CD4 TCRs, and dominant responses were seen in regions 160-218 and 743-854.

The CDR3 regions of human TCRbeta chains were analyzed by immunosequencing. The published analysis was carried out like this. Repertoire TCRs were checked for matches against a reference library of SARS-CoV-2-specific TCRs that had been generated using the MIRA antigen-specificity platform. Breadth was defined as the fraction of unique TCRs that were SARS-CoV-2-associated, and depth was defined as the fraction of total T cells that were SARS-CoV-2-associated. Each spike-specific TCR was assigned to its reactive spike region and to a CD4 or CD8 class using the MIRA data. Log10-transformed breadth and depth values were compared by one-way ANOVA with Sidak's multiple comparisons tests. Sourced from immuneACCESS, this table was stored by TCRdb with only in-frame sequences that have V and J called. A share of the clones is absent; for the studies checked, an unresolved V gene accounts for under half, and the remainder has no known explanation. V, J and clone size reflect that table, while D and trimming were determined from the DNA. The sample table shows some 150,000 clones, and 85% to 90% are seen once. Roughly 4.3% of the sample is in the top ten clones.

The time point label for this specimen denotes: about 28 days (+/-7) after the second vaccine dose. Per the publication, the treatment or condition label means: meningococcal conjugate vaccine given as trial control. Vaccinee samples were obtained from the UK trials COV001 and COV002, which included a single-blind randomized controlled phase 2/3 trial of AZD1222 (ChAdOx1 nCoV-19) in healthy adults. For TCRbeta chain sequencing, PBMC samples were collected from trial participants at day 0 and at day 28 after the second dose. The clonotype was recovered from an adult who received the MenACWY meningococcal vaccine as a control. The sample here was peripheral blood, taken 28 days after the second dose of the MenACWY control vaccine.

The nucleotide sequence is TGTGCCAGCAGCCCACCCACAGGGAAGAACACTGAAGCTTTCTTT. This translates into CASSPPTGKNTEAFF. This sequence uses TRBV5-4 and TRBJ1-1; TRBD1 is a possible D gene, resting on 6 matching bases. Inclusive of the bounding cysteine and phenylalanine, the CDR3 is 15 residues long. CDR3 DNA only is kept here, 45 bases in frame from base 1. Trimming costs V 4 bases and J 1 base, and their ends lie 14 bases apart. Sequences SGHNT (CDR1) and YYREEE (CDR2) are obtained from the germline V gene (reference sequence).